This T cell receptor (beta chain) was identified during a study of blood T cell repertoires in COVID-19. Measured with immunoSEQ multiplex PCR; TCRdb has only the in-frame clones, and not every one. The sample records fewer than 200,000 clones, roughly 88% being singletons. The V end was cut by 5 bases, the J end by 4 bases, with 29 bases between. CDR1 and CDR2 (germline): SGHVS, FQNEAQ. This CDR3 has 20 residues. The chain carries TRBV7-8 and TRBJ1-4; D is possibly TRBD1 (6 bases). The sample consisted of peripheral blood. The clonotype was recovered from a man in his 60s who had recovered from COVID-19. The CDR3 DNA sequence: TGTGCCAGCAGCCGTAGCCCCAGGGGTTCTGCATTGGCCTTTAATGAAAAACTGTTTTTT. It specifies CASSRSPRGSALAFNEKLFF.